The next 13 T cell receptor beta chains were all read from a single sample in a study of cytomegalovirus exposure and HLA in healthy donors. Sequenced by immunoSEQ multiplex PCR; TCRdb stores in-frame clones only, minus some. Altogether 150,000 to 200,000 clones are present, about four fifths being singletons, with the ten largest covering around 6.7%. Specimen: PBMCs. These receptors all stem from a man younger than 30 in good health and CMV-seropositive.

The chain combines TRBV6-1 with TRBJ1-2, with no clear D. This CDR3 region has 13 residues. The germline V and J ends were trimmed by 0 bases and 8 bases, with 10 bases remaining between them. In germline, CDR1 is MNHNS, CDR2 SASEGT. CDR3 residues: CASSEAESGGYTF. CDR3 coding DNA: TGTGCCAGCAGTGAAGCGGAGAGTGGCGGCTACACCTTC.

This clone was seen more than once but under ten times. The V and J genes are TRBV2 and TRBJ1-3; D call uncertain. V gave up 5 bases and J gave up 0 bases, with 17 bases separating them. Germline V gene sequence: CDR1 SNHLY, CDR2 FYNNEI. The CDR3 contains 17 residues. As DNA, the CDR3 is TGTGCCAGCAGTTCTAGATGGGCGGGGTACTCTGGAAACACCATATATTTT. Its translation: CASSSRWAGYSGNTIYF.

This clone turned up a few times. V and J are TRBV7-3 and TRBJ2-7, with unresolved D. There are 13 residues in the CDR3. Germline CDR1 is SGHTA and CDR2 is FQGTGA. Trimming removed 1 base at V and 3 bases at J, with 7 bases between. The CDR3 sequence: CASSLNGVYEQYF. The CDR3 nucleotides read TGTGCCAGCAGCTTAAACGGTGTCTACGAGCAGTACTTC.

The V call is TRBV4-1, the J call TRBJ2-7; possible D gene TRBD1, 5 bases. This CDR3 has 14 residues. V lost 8 bases to trimming and J lost 3 bases, with 17 bases between them. Germline-derived CDR1 and CDR2 are MGHRA and YSYEKL. DNA of the CDR3: TGCGCCAGCTCCGCCCCAGACAGCCACTACGAGCAGTACTTC. This codes for CASSAPDSHYEQYF.

J is TRBJ1-2 and V is TRBV27, with 7 bases lining up with TRBD1. CDR3 length equals 17 residues. CDR1 MNHEY and CDR2 SMNVEV come from the germline V gene (reference sequence). With V trimmed by 6 bases and J by 4 bases, 17 bases remained unmatched. The CDR3 sequence is CASRFSVTGARSYGYTF. The CDR3 DNA reads as TGTGCCAGCAGATTTTCGGTAACAGGGGCGAGAAGCTATGGCTACACCTTC.

This clone occurred a few times. V is TRBV15 and J is TRBJ1-1, with 10 nucleotides matching TRBD1. CDR1 and CDR2 (germline): LNHNV, YYDKDF (reference sequence). This CDR3 has 17 amino acids. The V gene end was trimmed by 4 bases and the J gene end by 4 bases; junction bases not matched to a gene: 12. In nucleotides, the CDR3 is TGTGCCACCAGCAAGAGACAGGGGGCGCGGGGAGGCACTGAAGCTTTCTTT. As protein: CATSKRQGARGGTEAFF.

A note on this clone: An end of the junction differs from the germline gene, which may be a read error. The rearrangement uses TRBV4-3 and TRBJ2-1; 9 bases are a match to TRBD2. Germline V gives CDR1 LGHNA, CDR2 YSLEER. CDR3 length: 17 amino acids. The CDR3 spells CASSQDLGSGSYNEQFF. Written as DNA, the CDR3 is TGCGCCAGCAGTCAAGACCTAGGTAGCGGGAGTTACAATGAGCAGTTCTTC.

The chain couples TRBV2 to TRBJ2-3, with TRBD2 as a possible D gene (6 bases). V lost 4 bases to trimming and J lost 6 bases, with 17 bases between them. This CDR3 is built from 15 residues. CDR1 and CDR2 from the germline V gene are SNHLY and FYNNEI. The CDR3 region has the DNA TGTGCCAGCAGTGGTTTGATGGGCGGGGTGGATACGCAGTATTTT. Its protein is CASSGLMGGVDTQYF.

The V and J genes are TRBV9 and TRBJ2-3, with 7 bases lining up with TRBD2. Trimming cost V 0 bases and J 0 bases; bases outside gene matches: 4. CDR1 is SGDLS and CDR2 is YYNGEE in the germline V gene. The CDR3 has 16 amino acids. CDR3 sequence (DNA): TGTGCCAGCAGCGTAGCGAGTAGCGGGAGCACAGATACGCAGTATTTT. This translates into CASSVASSGSTDTQYF.

The CDR3 nucleotides are TGTGCCAGCAGTTGGGACACGGGGAATGAAAAACTGTTTTTT. It yields the protein CASSWDTGNEKLFF. The chain recombines TRBV6-1 with TRBJ1-4, with D possibly TRBD1 on 6 matching bases. V was clipped by 5 bases and J by 5 bases, with 12 bases between them. CDR3 length: 14 amino acids. Germline V gives CDR1 MNHNS, CDR2 SASEGT.

This clone was observed once. The chain has TRBV27 and TRBJ2-1, with 9 bases fitting TRBD2. The CDR3 consists of 14 residues. Germline CDR1 is MNHEY and CDR2 is SMNVEV (reference sequence). The trim removed 3 bases at V and 10 bases at J, leaving 7 bases unmatched. CDR3 residues: CASSFGGRALEQFF. In DNA form, the CDR3 reads TGTGCCAGCAGTTTCGGCGGGAGGGCTTTGGAGCAGTTCTTC.

The rearrangement uses TRBV4-1 and TRBJ1-4; unclear D gene. Trimming pared 1 base from V and 6 bases from J, leaving 6 bases between. There are 13 residues in the CDR3. Per the germline V gene, CDR1 is MGHRA and CDR2 is YSYEKL. CDR3 in DNA: TGCGCCAGCAGCCAAGTCGGGGATGAAAAACTGTTTTTT. This encodes CASSQVGDEKLFF.

The CDR3 is CSVGVTDTQYF. CDR3 nucleotides: TGCAGTGTGGGAGTCACAGATACGCAGTATTTT. The chain uses TRBV20-1 and TRBJ2-3; tentative D call: TRBD2 (5 bases). Trimming pared 7 bases from V and 2 bases from J, leaving 7 bases between. Germline CDR1 reads DFQATT; CDR2 reads SNEGSKA (reference sequence). CDR3 length equals 11 residues.